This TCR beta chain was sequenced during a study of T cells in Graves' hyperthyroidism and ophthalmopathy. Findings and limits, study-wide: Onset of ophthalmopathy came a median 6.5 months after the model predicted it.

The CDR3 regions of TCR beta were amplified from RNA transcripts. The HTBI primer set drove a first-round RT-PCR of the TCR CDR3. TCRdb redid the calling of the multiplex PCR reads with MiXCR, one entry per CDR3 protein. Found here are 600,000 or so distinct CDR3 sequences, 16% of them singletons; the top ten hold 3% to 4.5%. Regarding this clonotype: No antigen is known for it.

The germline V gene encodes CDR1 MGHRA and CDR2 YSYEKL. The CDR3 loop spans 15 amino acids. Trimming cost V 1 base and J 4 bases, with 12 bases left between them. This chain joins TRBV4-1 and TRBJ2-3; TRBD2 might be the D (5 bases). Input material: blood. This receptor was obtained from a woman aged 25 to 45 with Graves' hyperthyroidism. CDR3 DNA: TGCGCCAGCAGCCAAGCTGGACTCCTCGCAGATACGCAGTATTTT. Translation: CASSQAGLLADTQYF.